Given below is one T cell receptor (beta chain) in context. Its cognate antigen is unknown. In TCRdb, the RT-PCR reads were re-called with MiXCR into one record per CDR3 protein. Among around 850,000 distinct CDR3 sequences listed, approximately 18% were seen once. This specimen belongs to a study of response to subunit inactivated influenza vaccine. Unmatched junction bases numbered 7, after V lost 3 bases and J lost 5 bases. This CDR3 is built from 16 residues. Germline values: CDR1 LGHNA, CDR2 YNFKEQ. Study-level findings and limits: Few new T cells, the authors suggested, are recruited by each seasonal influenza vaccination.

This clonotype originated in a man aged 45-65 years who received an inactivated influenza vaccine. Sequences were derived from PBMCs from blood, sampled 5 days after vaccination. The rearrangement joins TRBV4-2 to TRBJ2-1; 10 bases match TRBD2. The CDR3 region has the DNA TGTGCCAGCAGCCATTCTCTAGCGGGAGTCGACAATGAGCAGTTCTTC. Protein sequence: CASSHSLAGVDNEQFF.